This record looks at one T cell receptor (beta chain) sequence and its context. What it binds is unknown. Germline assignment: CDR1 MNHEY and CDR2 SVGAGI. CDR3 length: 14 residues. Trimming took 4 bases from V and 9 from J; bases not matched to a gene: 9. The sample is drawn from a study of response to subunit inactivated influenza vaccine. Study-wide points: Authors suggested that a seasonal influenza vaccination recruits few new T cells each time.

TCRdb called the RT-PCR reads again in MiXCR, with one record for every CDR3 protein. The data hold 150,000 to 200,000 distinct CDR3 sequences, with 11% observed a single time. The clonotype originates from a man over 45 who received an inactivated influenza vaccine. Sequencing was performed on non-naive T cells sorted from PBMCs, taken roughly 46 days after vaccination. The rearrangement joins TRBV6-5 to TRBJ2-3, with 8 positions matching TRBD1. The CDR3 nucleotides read TGTGCCAGCAGTTTTGGACAGGGCAGGGAGACGCAGTATTTT. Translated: CASSFGQGRETQYF.